The next 10 T cell receptor beta chains were all read from a single sample in a study of blood T cell repertoires in COVID-19. Sequenced by immunoSEQ multiplex PCR; TCRdb stores in-frame clones only, minus some. The sample yields 250,000 to 350,000 clones, approximately 90% seen once. Material for sequencing was peripheral blood. The receptors originated from a woman between 50 and 59 years old with COVID-19, enrolled during active disease.

The V gene is TRBV2, the J gene TRBJ1-4, with TRBD1 matching 10 bases. Germline CDR1 is SNHLY and CDR2 is FYNNEI. The CDR3 loop spans 14 amino acids. With V trimmed by 5 bases and J by 8 bases, 5 bases remained unmatched. CDR3 sequence (DNA): TGTGCCAGCAGTCCGGGACAGGGGTCCGAAAAACTGTTTTTT. Translation: CASSPGQGSEKLFF. The complete variable domain, with remaining parts taken from reference TRBV2 and TRBJ1-4, reads EPEVTQTPSHQVTQMGQEVILRCVPISNHLYFYWYRQILGQKVEFLVSFYNNEISEKSEIFDDQFSVERPDGSNFTLKIRSTKLEDSAMYFCASSPGQGSEKLFFGSGTQLSVL.

This chain uses TRBV7-2 with TRBJ2-3; 13 nucleotides match TRBD2. Germline trimming cut 0 bases from V and 2 bases from J; bases unmatched to any gene: 5. The CDR3 is 18 amino acids. The germline V gene encodes CDR1 SGHTA and CDR2 FQGNSA. The CDR3 bases are TGTGCCAGCAGCTTAGCCGGACTAGCGGGGGTTCTCACAGATACGCAGTATTTT. Translation: CASSLAGLAGVLTDTQYF.

Here the CDR3 DNA reads TGTGCCAGCAGCGTCACTATAAGAGGGGGCGTCATGAACACTGAAGCTTTCTTT. Residues: CASSVTIRGGVMNTEAFF. This chain connects TRBV9 to TRBJ1-1; the match to TRBD1 covers 7 bases. This CDR3 spans 18 amino acids. The ends lost 2 bases at V and 0 bases at J; junction bases unmatched: 13. Germline loops: CDR1 SGDLS, CDR2 YYNGEE.

This chain joins TRBV7-8 and TRBJ1-6, with 8 bases that match TRBD1. This CDR3 has 14 residues. The V gene end was trimmed by 5 bases and the J gene end by 8 bases; junction bases not matched to a gene: 5. Germline-derived CDR1 and CDR2 are SGHVS and FQNEAQ. For the CDR3, the DNA is TGTGCCAGCAGCCTCGGACAGGGAGATTCACCCCTCCACTTT. Its translation: CASSLGQGDSPLHF.

The rearrangement links TRBV2 to TRBJ2-5, with 9 bases lining up with TRBD2. The CDR3 is 16 residues long. Germline CDR1 is SNHLY and CDR2 is FYNNEI. The CDR3 loop reads CASGGSGSGGKKTQYF. As DNA, the CDR3 is TGTGCTTCGGGAGGTAGCGGGAGTGGAGGGAAGAAGACCCAGTACTTC.

This clone was recorded only once. The chain employs TRBV27 and TRBJ2-3; 10 nucleotides line up with TRBD1. Germline V gene lookup returns CDR1 MNHEY and CDR2 SMNVEV (reference sequence). Trimming took 6 bases from V and 5 from J; bases not matched to a gene: 8. The CDR3 is 15 amino acids. Written as DNA, the CDR3 is TGTGCCAGCAGGCAATGGGGACAGGGGTTAGATACGCAGTATTTT. Translated: CASRQWGQGLDTQYF.

The gene calls are TRBV30 and TRBJ1-2, with 8 bases that match TRBD1. The length of the CDR3 is 17 residues. Germline V CDR1 and CDR2: GTSNPN, SVGIG (reference sequence). V dropped 3 bases and J dropped 2; count of bases not matched to a gene: 14. CDR3 coding DNA: TGTGCCTGGAGCCTCAAGGATGGCAGGGGGCCGAACTATGGCTACACCTTC. It encodes CAWSLKDGRGPNYGYTF.

This chain connects TRBV20-1 to TRBJ2-5; D ambiguous. Germline V gene lookup returns CDR1 DFQATT and CDR2 SNEGSKA (reference sequence). The CDR3 extends over 11 amino acids. Trimming stripped 5 bases from V and 0 bases from J, with 4 bases between. CDR3: CSAQNQETQYF. The CDR3 region has the DNA TGCAGTGCTCAGAACCAAGAGACCCAGTACTTC.

The CDR3 sequence: CASGLGQGSGQPQHF. The CDR3 bases are TGTGCTAGTGGTTTGGGACAGGGGTCAGGGCAGCCCCAGCATTTT. The genes are TRBV12-5 and TRBJ1-5; TRBD1 matches 8 bases. Germline CDR1 reads LGHNT; CDR2 reads FRNRAP. V was clipped by 1 base and J by 7 bases; unmatched bases: 6. This CDR3 region has 15 residues.

This chain uses TRBV30 with TRBJ2-1; 12 nucleotides match TRBD2. This CDR3 comprises 15 residues. Germline CDR1 and CDR2: GTSNPN and SVGIG (reference sequence). V lost 0 bases, J lost 6 bases, and 3 bases stayed unmatched. In DNA, the CDR3 is TGTGCCTGGAGTGTACAGGGACTAGCGGGCAATGAGCAGTTCTTC. It encodes CAWSVQGLAGNEQFF.